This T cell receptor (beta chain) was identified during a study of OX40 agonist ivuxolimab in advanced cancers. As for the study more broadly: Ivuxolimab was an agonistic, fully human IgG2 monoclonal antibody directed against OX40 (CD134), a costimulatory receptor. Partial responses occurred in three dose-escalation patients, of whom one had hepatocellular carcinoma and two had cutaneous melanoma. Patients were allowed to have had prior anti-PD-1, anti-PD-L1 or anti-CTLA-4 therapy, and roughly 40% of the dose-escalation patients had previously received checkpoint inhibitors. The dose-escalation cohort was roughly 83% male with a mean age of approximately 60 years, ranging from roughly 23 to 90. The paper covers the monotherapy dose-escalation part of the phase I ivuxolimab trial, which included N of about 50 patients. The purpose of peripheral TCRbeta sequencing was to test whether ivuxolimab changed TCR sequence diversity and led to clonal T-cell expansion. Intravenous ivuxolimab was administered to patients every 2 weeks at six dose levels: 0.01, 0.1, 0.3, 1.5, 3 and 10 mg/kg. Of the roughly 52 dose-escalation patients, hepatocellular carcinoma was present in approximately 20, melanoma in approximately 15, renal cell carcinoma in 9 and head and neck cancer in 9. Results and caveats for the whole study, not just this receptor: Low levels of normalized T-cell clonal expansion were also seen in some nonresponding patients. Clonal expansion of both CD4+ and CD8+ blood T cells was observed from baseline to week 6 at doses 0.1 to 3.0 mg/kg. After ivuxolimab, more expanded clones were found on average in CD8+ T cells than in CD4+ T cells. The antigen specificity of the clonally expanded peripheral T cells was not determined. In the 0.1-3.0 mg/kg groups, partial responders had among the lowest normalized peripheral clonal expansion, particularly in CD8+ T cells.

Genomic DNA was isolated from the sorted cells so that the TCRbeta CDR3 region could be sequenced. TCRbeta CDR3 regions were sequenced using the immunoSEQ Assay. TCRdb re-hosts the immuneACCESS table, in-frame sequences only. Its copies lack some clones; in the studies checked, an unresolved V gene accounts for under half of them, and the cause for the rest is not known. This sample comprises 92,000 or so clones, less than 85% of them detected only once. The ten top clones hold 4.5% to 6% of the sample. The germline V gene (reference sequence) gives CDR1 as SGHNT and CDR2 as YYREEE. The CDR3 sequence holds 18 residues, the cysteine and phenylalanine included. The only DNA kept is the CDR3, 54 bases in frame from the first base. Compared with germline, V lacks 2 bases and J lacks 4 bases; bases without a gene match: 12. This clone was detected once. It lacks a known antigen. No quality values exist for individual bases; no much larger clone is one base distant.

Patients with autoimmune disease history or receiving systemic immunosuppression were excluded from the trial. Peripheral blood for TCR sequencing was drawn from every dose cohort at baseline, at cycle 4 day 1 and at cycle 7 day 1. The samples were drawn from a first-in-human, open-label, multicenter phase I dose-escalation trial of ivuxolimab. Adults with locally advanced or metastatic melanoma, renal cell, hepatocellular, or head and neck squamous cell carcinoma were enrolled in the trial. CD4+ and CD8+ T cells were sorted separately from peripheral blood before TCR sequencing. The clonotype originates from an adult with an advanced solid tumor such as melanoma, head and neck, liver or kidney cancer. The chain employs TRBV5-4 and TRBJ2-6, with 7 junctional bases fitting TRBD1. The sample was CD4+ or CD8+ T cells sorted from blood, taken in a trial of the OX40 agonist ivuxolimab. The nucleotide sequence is TGTGCCAGCAGCTTCGAGCCGGGACAGAATTCAGGGGCCAACGTCCTGACTTTC. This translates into CASSFEPGQNSGANVLTF.